The 19 T cell receptor beta chains in this list originate from one sample, sequenced in a study of cytomegalovirus exposure and HLA in healthy donors. A multiplex PCR was run with 60 Vbeta primers and 13 Jbeta primers. Using immunoSEQ multiplex PCR, the repertoire was profiled, and TCRdb retains in-frame clones only, with some absent. The table includes approximately 68,000 clones, approximately 72% detected once. The sample was PBMCs. Receptor source: a woman in her 30s in good health and CMV-seropositive.

The chain couples TRBV9 to TRBJ1-5; the D gene is possibly TRBD1 (5 bases). The V and J ends lost 0 bases and 3 bases respectively, with 10 bases between them. The CDR3 loop spans 15 amino acids. Germline assignment: CDR1 SGDLS and CDR2 YYNGEE. The CDR3 spells CASSVEAGHNQPQHF. CDR3 nucleotide sequence: TGTGCCAGCAGCGTAGAGGCAGGGCACAATCAGCCCCAGCATTTT.

The chain recombines TRBV6-1 with TRBJ2-1; D gene ambiguous. Germline V CDR1 and CDR2: MNHNS, SASEGT. The V and J ends lost 8 bases and 7 bases respectively, with 9 bases between them. This CDR3 is 11 amino acids long. The CDR3 here is CASLYRNEQFF. The CDR3 coding sequence is TGTGCCAGCCTATATCGAAATGAGCAGTTCTTC.

The chain links TRBV9 to TRBJ2-1, with D hard to call. V shed 4 bases and J shed 0 bases, with 17 bases lying between them. The CDR3 spans 17 residues. The germline gives CDR1 SGDLS, CDR2 YYNGEE. CDR3 bases: TGTGCCAGCAGCCCCGGTAGTGGCGGCAGCTCCTACAATGAGCAGTTCTTC. This encodes CASSPGSGGSSYNEQFF.

This chain connects TRBV5-6 to TRBJ2-7; 7 positions agree with TRBD1. In germline, CDR1 is SGHDT, CDR2 YYEEEE. The V gene end was trimmed by 1 base and the J gene end by 2 bases; junction bases not matched to a gene: 3. This CDR3 contains 14 residues. As DNA, the CDR3 is TGTGCCAGCAGCTTGTGGGACAGTGCCTACGAGCAGTACTTC. This translates into CASSLWDSAYEQYF.

This clone turned up a few times. The chain couples TRBV6-1 to TRBJ2-3, with 14 nucleotides matching TRBD2. V lost 4 bases and J lost 4; bases outside the gene matches: 1. Germline assignment: CDR1 MNHNS and CDR2 SASEGT. CDR3 length equals 15 residues. The CDR3 loop reads CASSGLAGGPDTQYF. DNA of the CDR3: TGTGCCAGCAGTGGACTAGCGGGAGGGCCAGATACGCAGTATTTT.

This clone was counted a single time. This chain uses TRBV5-4 with TRBJ2-1; D is possibly TRBD2 (7 bases). CDR3 length: 15 residues. CDR1 is SGHNT, CDR2 YYREEE, per germline (reference sequence). V dropped 0 bases and J dropped 6 bases, with 13 bases sitting between them. The CDR3 bases are TGTGCCAGCAGCTTGGGGGGGGGCGGGTTCAATGAGCAGTTCTTC. Translation: CASSLGGGGFNEQFF.

V usage is TRBV27 and J usage is TRBJ1-1; weak D call: TRBD1 (6 bases). Germline V gives CDR1 MNHEY, CDR2 SMNVEV (reference sequence). The length of the CDR3 is 16 residues. V was pared by 6 bases and J by 1 base, with 18 bases between. The CDR3 region has the DNA TGTGCCAGCAGGGCAGGGGATTTTTTAGGGAACACTGAAGCTTTCTTT. Translation gives CASRAGDFLGNTEAFF.

The chain uses TRBV7-9 and TRBJ2-1; perhaps TRBD2 as D (6 bases). V lost 0 bases and J lost 5, with 14 bases in between. This CDR3 contains 16 residues. Germline values: CDR1 SEHNR, CDR2 FQNEAQ (reference sequence). DNA for the CDR3: TGTGCCAGCAGCTTAGCTGGGGGGTACCGCCACAATGAGCAGTTCTTC. It encodes CASSLAGGYRHNEQFF. Based on the CDR3 plus reference TRBV7-9 and TRBJ2-1, the full variable domain is DTGVSQNPRHKITKRGQNVTFRCDPISEHNRLYWYRQTLGQGPEFLTYFQNEAQLEKSRLLSDRFSAERPKGSFSTLEIQRTEQGDSAMYLCASSLAGGYRHNEQFFGPGTRLTVL.

The J gene is TRBJ2-1, the V gene TRBV7-9; 10 nucleotides line up with TRBD2. Looked up from germline, CDR1 is SEHNR and CDR2 is FQNEAQ (reference sequence). The CDR3 runs to 16 residues. Trimming took 1 base from V and 7 from J; bases not matched to a gene: 7. The CDR3, as DNA: TGTGCCAGCAGCTTAGTAACTAGCGGGGTGGGAAATGAGCAGTTCTTC. Protein: CASSLVTSGVGNEQFF.

To note about this clone: A read error is likely, as this CDR3 ends without the conserved phenylalanine or tryptophan. This chain connects TRBV9 to TRBJ1-1; D is uncertain. The CDR3 covers 14 residues. V lost 0 bases, J lost 3 bases, and 9 bases lay in between. Per germline, CDR1 SGDLS and CDR2 YYNGEE. CDR3 loop: CASSVAEWDTEAFV. As DNA, the CDR3 is TGTGCCAGCAGCGTAGCCGAATGGGACACTGAAGCTTTCGTT.

The rearrangement joins TRBV11-2 to TRBJ1-1; possibly TRBD1 for D (6 bases). Per germline, CDR1 SGHAT and CDR2 FQNNGV. The CDR3 contains 13 residues. The V gene lost 1 base and the J gene lost 6 bases, with 9 bases spanning the gap. The CDR3 reads CASSLVGGAEAFF. In DNA form, the CDR3 reads TGTGCCAGCAGCTTAGTAGGGGGTGCTGAAGCTTTCTTT.

V usage is TRBV5-6 and J usage is TRBJ2-1, with a possible D match to TRBD1 (5 bases). Trimming took 1 base from V and 10 from J, leaving 9 bases between them. The CDR3 runs to 12 residues. The germline V gene encodes CDR1 SGHDT and CDR2 YYEEEE. The CDR3 is CASSLRAGEQFF. CDR3 in DNA: TGTGCCAGCAGCTTGAGGGCAGGGGAGCAGTTCTTC.

This clone was recorded once. This chain connects TRBV5-4 to TRBJ2-7; 10 bases map to TRBD2. V lost 4 bases and J lost 4; bases outside the gene matches: 14. Germline V gives CDR1 SGHNT, CDR2 YYREEE (reference sequence). The CDR3 covers 17 residues. In DNA form, the CDR3 reads TGTGCCAGCAGCCGGAGAAGCGGGAGGGCCCAAAAATACGAGCAGTACTTC. Amino acid sequence: CASSRRSGRAQKYEQYF.

The genes are TRBV5-1 and TRBJ2-7, with D unclear. This CDR3 comprises 14 residues. Germline V CDR1 and CDR2: SGHRS, YFSETQ. V was shortened by 0 bases and J by 3 bases, with 10 bases between the two germline ends. The CDR3 here is CASSLAQFRYEQYF. The CDR3, as DNA: TGCGCCAGCAGCTTGGCACAATTCCGCTACGAGCAGTACTTC. The full variable domain, rest sourced from reference TRBV5-1 and TRBJ2-7, is KAGVTQTPRYLIKTRGQQVTLSCSPISGHRSVSWYQQTPGQGLQFLFEYFSETQRNKGNFPGRFSGRQFSNSRSEMNVSTLELGDSALYLCASSLAQFRYEQYFGPGTRLTVT.

The chain employs TRBV11-3 and TRBJ1-1; D is undetermined. The V gene lost 2 bases and the J gene lost 3 bases, with 22 bases spanning the gap. The CDR3 is made up of 18 amino acids. Germline CDR1 SGHNT, CDR2 YENEEA. Here the CDR3 DNA reads TGTGCCAGCAGCTTACACCTGGACCTGACTAAGTGGGACACTGAAGCTTTCTTT. This codes for CASSLHLDLTKWDTEAFF.

CDR3 sequence (DNA): TGTGCCAGCAGCCAAGTTGGGGACAGGGGGGGCGCAGATACGCAGTATTTT. Its protein product is CASSQVGDRGGADTQYF. The genes are TRBV4-2 and TRBJ2-3; 11 bases line up with TRBD1. CDR3 length: 17 amino acids. Germline V gene sequence: CDR1 LGHNA, CDR2 YNFKEQ. Trimming took 1 base from V and 4 from J; bases not matched to a gene: 7.

The rearrangement uses TRBV18 and TRBJ2-3; D might be TRBD2 (6 bases). V lost 9 bases and J lost 8, with 24 bases in between. From germline, CDR1 is KGHSH and CDR2 LQKENI. The CDR3 totals 15 residues. The CDR3 bases are TGTGCCAGTGCGAGGGGCGCTAGCGCGAAGAGTACGCAGTATTTT. Translating it yields CASARGASAKSTQYF.

Here the CDR3 DNA reads TGTGCCAGCAGCGTAGCAGGGGGCGGGGGCTACACCTTC. Amino acids: CASSVAGGGGYTF. V and J are TRBV9 and TRBJ1-2, with 8 bases fitting TRBD1. Germline V gene data show CDR1 as SGDLS and CDR2 as YYNGEE. The CDR3 length is 13 residues. Trimming at V came to 0 bases and at J to 8 bases, leaving 3 bases not matched to a gene.

The rearrangement uses TRBV27 and TRBJ2-6, with 7 bases aligning to TRBD1. The V and J ends lost 6 bases and 0 bases, in that order; junction bases with no gene match: 5. The CDR3 is 16 residues long. Germline V CDR1 and CDR2: MNHEY, SMNVEV (reference sequence). CDR3 DNA: TGTGCCAGCAGCCCGACAGGGCACTCTGGGGCCAACGTCCTGACTTTC. It is translated as CASSPTGHSGANVLTF.